Given below is one T cell receptor (beta chain) in context. Its target is unknown. The data were taken from a study of cytomegalovirus exposure and HLA in healthy donors. The CDR3 consists of 15 residues. The germline gives CDR1 MGHRA, CDR2 YSYEKL. Deletions cut 5 bases from V and 0 bases from J, with 13 bases between. PCR was performed using 60 Vbeta and 13 Jbeta primers. Clones were read by immunoSEQ multiplex PCR, and TCRdb kept only the in-frame ones, dropping some. The sample features more than 95,000 clones, with 2.5% to 3% in its top ten. At sampling all donors were nominally healthy, likely with unrecorded immune exposures. Study conclusions and caveats: Using a false discovery rate of 0.05, a later analysis showed that 16,951 TCR beta sequences were associated with HLA alleles. The authors later found most CMV-associated TCR beta chains appeared HLA-restricted. The study designated over 150 TCR beta chains cytomegalovirus-associated.

The TCR sequence derives from a man aged 25-40 years in good health and CMV-seronegative. Material: PBMCs. The rearrangement joins TRBV4-1 to TRBJ1-1; tentatively, D is TRBD1 (6 bases). The CDR3 sequence: CASSWGPGMNTEAFF. Written as DNA, the CDR3 is TGCGCCAGCAGCTGGGGGCCGGGGATGAACACTGAAGCTTTCTTT.